The clone carrying this T cell receptor (beta chain) occurred a few times. Its antigen remains unknown. The record originates from a study of response to subunit inactivated influenza vaccine. General study points: The authors suggested that few new T cells are recruited per seasonal influenza vaccination.

The length of the CDR3 is 14 residues. Germline CDR1 is SQVTM and CDR2 is ANQGSEA. Trimming took 4 bases from V and 5 from J, leaving 15 bases between them. Each CDR3 protein gets one entry after TCRdb re-called the RT-PCR reads with MiXCR. The table has roughly 710,000 distinct CDR3 sequences, around 15% seen once. The source was PBMCs from blood, collected roughly 15 days before vaccination. This chain links TRBV29-1 with TRBJ2-1; possible D gene TRBD1, 5 bases. This clonotype was sampled from a man in his forties or fifties who received an inactivated influenza vaccine. The CDR3 protein is CSVAHRQINNEQFF. The CDR3 DNA reads TGCAGCGTTGCACACAGACAGATTAACAATGAGCAGTTCTTC.